One sample yielded the 25 T cell receptor beta chains listed below, sequenced in a study of CD8 T cells in ankylosing spondylitis. One entry per CDR3 protein results from TCRdb running MiXCR on the 5' RACE reads. Of under 200,000 distinct CDR3 sequences listed, 10% to 15% are singletons. The specimen was blood, either unsorted or a sorted T cell fraction (not recorded which). These receptors all come from a female donor with ankylosing spondylitis or in good health (not recorded which).

On this clonotype: Just one base apart from a much larger clone, this may be a read error. The chain employs TRBV5-6 and TRBJ2-7; D ambiguous. Germline CDR1 SGHDT, CDR2 YYEEEE. This CDR3 is built from 13 residues. Trimming cost V 5 bases and J 3 bases, with 12 bases left between them. The CDR3 DNA sequence: TGTGCCAGCAGTGATGCAGTGAGCTACGAGCAGTACTTC. Its translation: CASSDAVSYEQYF.

This clonotype was found many times. The chain employs TRBV11-3 and TRBJ2-3, with TRBD2 matching over 10 bases. The V segment lost 4 bases and the J segment 8 bases; nucleotides outside the gene matches: 12. Germline-derived CDR1 and CDR2 are SGHNT and YENEEA. This CDR3 contains 16 residues. CDR3 sequence reads: CASSSLAGGVGGTQYF. CDR3 coding DNA: TGTGCCAGCAGCTCGTTAGCGGGAGGAGTGGGTGGTACGCAGTATTTT.

This clonotype was observed many times. The chain employs TRBV6-2 or TRBV6-3 and TRBJ2-7; 9 bases align to TRBD1. Germline values: CDR1 MNHEY, CDR2 SVGEGT. The ends lost 1 base at V and 4 bases at J; junction bases unmatched: 2. CDR3 size: 14 residues. CDR3 protein: CASSYLGQGYEQYF. DNA of the CDR3: TGTGCCAGCAGTTACTTGGGACAGGGTTACGAGCAGTACTTC.

This clonotype was seen at least ten times. V and J are TRBV11-3 and TRBJ2-1; D possibly corresponds to TRBD1 (6 bases). Germline V gene sequence: CDR1 SGHNT, CDR2 YENEEA. Trimming pared 5 bases from V and 3 bases from J, leaving 14 bases between. The CDR3 loop spans 15 amino acids. This chain's CDR3 is CASSLPGDGYNEQFF. The CDR3 DNA follows: TGTGCCAGCAGCCTACCAGGGGATGGCTACAATGAGCAGTTCTTC.

This clonotype was seen ten or more times. The chain is built from TRBV3-1 and TRBJ2-7; 9 nucleotides agree with TRBD2. Germline V gives CDR1 LGHDT, CDR2 YNNKEL (reference sequence). Trimming at V came to 0 bases and at J to 1 base, leaving 1 base not matched to a gene. CDR3 size: 15 residues. For the CDR3, the DNA is TGTGCCAGCAGCCAAGAGACTAGCGGTTCCTACGAGCAGTACTTC. This codes for CASSQETSGSYEQYF.

This clonotype was recorded only once. The genes are TRBV7-8 and TRBJ2-2; D unresolved. The V gene lost 2 bases and the J gene lost 10 bases, with 8 bases spanning the gap. CDR1 SGHVS and CDR2 FQNEAQ come from the germline V gene. The CDR3 covers 12 residues. DNA of the CDR3: TGTGCCAGCAGCTTAACCGGCGAGGAGCTGTTTTTT. It encodes CASSLTGEELFF. Full variable domain (outside the CDR3, taken from reference TRBV7-8 and TRBJ2-2): GAGVSQSPRYKVAKRGQDVALRCDPISGHVSLFWYQQALGQGPEFLTYFQNEAQLDKSGLPSDRFFAERPEGSVSTLKIQRTQQEDSAVYLCASSLTGEELFFGEGSRLTVL.

This clonotype was observed a handful of times. The CDR3 loop is CASSLYPPPNEKLFF. CDR3 nucleotides: TGTGCCAGCAGTTTATATCCCCCTCCAAATGAAAAACTGTTTTTT. The chain combines TRBV27 with TRBJ1-4; D remains unclear. Trimming stripped 1 base from V and 5 bases from J, with 11 bases between. The CDR3 sequence is 15 residues long. Germline lookup yields CDR1 MNHEY and CDR2 SMNVEV (reference sequence). The complete variable domain, with remaining parts taken from reference TRBV27 and TRBJ1-4, reads EAQVTQNPRYLITVTGKKLTVTCSQNMNHEYMSWYRQDPGLGLRQIYYSMNVEVTDKGDVPEGYKVSRKEKRNFPLILESPSPNQTSLYFCASSLYPPPNEKLFFGSGTQLSVL.

Ten or more counts support this clonotype. V usage is TRBV7-2 and J usage is TRBJ1-5; D gene ambiguous. The germline V and J ends were trimmed by 1 base and 0 bases, with 13 bases remaining between them. Germline V gene data show CDR1 as SGHTA and CDR2 as FQGNSA. The CDR3 contains 17 residues. CDR3 nucleotide sequence: TGTGCCAGCAGCTTAGTCCTCGGACTCTATAGCAATCAGCCCCAGCATTTT. Protein sequence: CASSLVLGLYSNQPQHF.

The chain is built from TRBV29-1 and TRBJ1-2, with 11 bases lining up with TRBD1. Germline V gene sequence: CDR1 SQVTM, CDR2 ANQGSEA. The CDR3 length is 14 residues. The trim removed 1 base at V and 7 bases at J, leaving 5 bases unmatched. The CDR3 loop is CSVEGTGGSGGYTF. CDR3 nucleotides: TGCAGCGTTGAAGGGACAGGGGGCTCTGGTGGCTACACCTTC.

This clonotype was detected ten times or more. This chain joins TRBV12-3 or TRBV12-4 and TRBJ1-5; tentatively, D is TRBD1 (6 bases). V was clipped by 6 bases and J by 7 bases, with 19 bases between them. The CDR3 contains 15 residues. CDR3 DNA sequence: TGTGCCAGCAGCAGGGGCCAGGGTACCGGCCAGCCCCAGCATTTT. Protein sequence: CASSRGQGTGQPQHF.

The table lists this clonotype with many counts. The J gene is TRBJ2-2, the V gene TRBV5-1, with a tentative D call TRBD1 (6 bases). From germline, CDR1 is SGHRS and CDR2 YFSETQ. Trimming took off 3 bases at V and 7 bases at J, with 10 bases between the two ends. This CDR3 is built from 13 residues. This CDR3 is CASSSRTDGELFF. Written as DNA, the CDR3 is TGCGCCAGCAGCTCGAGGACAGACGGGGAGCTGTTTTTT.

This clonotype was seen ten or more times. The V gene is TRBV5-1, the J gene TRBJ1-1; D not resolved. Germline lookup yields CDR1 SGHRS and CDR2 YFSETQ. This CDR3 spans 14 amino acids. V gave up 4 bases and J gave up 6 bases, with 16 bases separating them. The CDR3 is CASSNQAGGAEAFF. CDR3 bases: TGCGCCAGCAGCAACCAGGCCGGAGGCGCTGAAGCTTTCTTT.

The chain joins TRBV2 to TRBJ2-1; TRBD2 agrees at 13 bases. Germline assignment: CDR1 SNHLY and CDR2 FYNNEI. The CDR3 consists of 15 residues. Trimming at V came to 7 bases and at J to 8 bases, leaving 8 bases not matched to a gene. For the CDR3, the DNA is TGTGCCAGCACCGATGGACTAGCGGGAGACGATGAGCAGTTCTTC. Translating it yields CASTDGLAGDDEQFF.

In its sample, this clonotype was seen a few times. This chain connects TRBV15 to TRBJ2-7; either TRBD1 or TRBD2 may supply D (5 bases each). Germline V gene data show CDR1 as LNHNV and CDR2 as YYDKDF (reference sequence). Trimming cost V 5 bases and J 3 bases, with 11 bases left between them. The CDR3 totals 13 residues. CDR3 residues: CATSPGTHYEQYF. The DNA of the CDR3 is TGTGCCACCAGCCCAGGGACCCACTACGAGCAGTACTTC.

This clonotype came up many times. The J gene is TRBJ1-2, the V gene TRBV29-1, with D possibly being TRBD1 (6 bases). CDR3 length: 15 amino acids. Germline CDR1 and CDR2: SQVTM and ANQGSEA. V lost 7 bases and J lost 7, with 25 bases in between. In nucleotides, the CDR3 is TGCAGCGCCTCTTTGGCCCAGGGGCTTATTGGTGGCTACACCTTC. Its translation: CSASLAQGLIGGYTF.

This clonotype came up many times. The V and J genes are TRBV5-1 and TRBJ2-7, with D unclear. This CDR3 has 15 residues. From germline, CDR1 is SGHRS and CDR2 YFSETQ. The ends were cut back, 1 base at V and 2 bases at J, with 13 bases in the middle. The CDR3, as DNA: TGCGCCAGCAGCTTGCTTTCTTCATATCCCTACGAGCAGTACTTC. It specifies CASSLLSSYPYEQYF.

In this sample, this clonotype turned up many times. The V gene is TRBV20-1, the J gene TRBJ2-7; the D gene is possibly TRBD1 (5 bases). CDR1 and CDR2 (germline): DFQATT, SNEGSKA (reference sequence). V was pared by 2 bases and J by 7 bases, with 18 bases between. This CDR3 is built from 14 residues. For the CDR3, the DNA is TGCAGTGCTAGAACGGCAGGGCAATTGGGGGAGCAGTACTTC. It is translated as CSARTAGQLGEQYF.

There are many counts of this clonotype. CDR3 DNA: TGTGCCAGCAGCCGGGTGACCTACGAGCAGTACTTC. Protein sequence: CASSRVTYEQYF. The gene calls are TRBV7-2 and TRBJ2-7, with D hard to call. V lost 5 bases and J lost 2, with 7 bases in between. The CDR3 length is 12 residues. CDR1 is SGHTA, CDR2 FQGNSA, per germline.

The CDR3 loop is CASSPNLGGLNEQFF. In nucleotides, the CDR3 is TGCGCCAGCAGCCCCAACTTGGGAGGACTAAATGAGCAGTTCTTC. This chain links TRBV5-1 with TRBJ2-1, with TRBD2 as a possible D gene (6 bases). V shed 4 bases and J shed 7 bases, with 18 bases lying between them. Germline V lookup: CDR1 SGHRS, CDR2 YFSETQ. CDR3 size: 15 residues.

Concerning this clonotype: This may be a read error, as it is one base from a much larger clone. The V and J genes are TRBV29-1 and TRBJ2-7, with a weak D call TRBD1 (6 bases). Trimming removed 4 bases at V and 4 bases at J, with 17 bases between. This CDR3 is built from 14 residues. The germline V gene has CDR1 SQVTM and CDR2 ANQGSEA. As DNA, the CDR3 is TGCAGCGTTGCCATAGGGGGATCGAAGTACGAGCAGTACTTC. Protein sequence: CSVAIGGSKYEQYF.

This clonotype was counted at least ten times. With a much larger clone just one base away, this may be a read error. The chain has TRBV6-2 or TRBV6-3 and TRBJ2-3; D unclear. Per germline, CDR1 MNHEY and CDR2 SVGEGT. The CDR3 contains 11 residues. V gave up 6 bases and J gave up 4 bases, with 5 bases separating them. CDR3 coding DNA: TGTGCCAGCAGCTACCCAGATACGCAGTATTTT. Its protein product is CASSYPDTQYF.

This clonotype has ten or more counts. The genes are TRBV20-1 and TRBJ2-1, with a weak D call TRBD2 (5 bases). Trimming removed 0 bases from V and 7 bases from J, with 13 bases in between. The CDR3 extends over 14 amino acids. CDR1 is DFQATT, CDR2 SNEGSKA, per germline (reference sequence). The CDR3: CSARDPPLGNEQFF. The CDR3 DNA reads TGCAGTGCTAGAGATCCCCCACTAGGGAATGAGCAGTTCTTC.

This clonotype has a handful of counts. V usage is TRBV20-1 and J usage is TRBJ2-5; 12 bases align to TRBD2. The CDR3 is made up of 16 amino acids. CDR1 is DFQATT and CDR2 is SNEGSKA in the germline V gene (reference sequence). V gave up 6 bases and J gave up 0 bases; unmatched junction bases: 8. CDR3 sequence: CSAHHGLAGNQETQYF. CDR3 coding DNA: TGCAGTGCCCATCATGGACTAGCGGGAAACCAAGAGACCCAGTACTTC.

V is TRBV19 and J is TRBJ2-7, with 9 bases matching TRBD2. Germline-derived CDR1 and CDR2 are LNHDA and SQIVND (reference sequence). The CDR3 consists of 14 residues. V lost 4 bases and J lost 2; bases outside the gene matches: 3. The DNA for the CDR3 is TGTGCCAGTAGTACGGCGGGAGGGGCCTACGAGCAGTACTTC. This encodes CASSTAGGAYEQYF.

This clonotype occurred many times. The chain employs TRBV6-1 and TRBJ1-4; D ambiguous. V gave up 4 bases and J gave up 3 bases, with 6 bases separating them. The CDR3 length is 13 residues. The germline gives CDR1 MNHNS, CDR2 SASEGT. The CDR3 region has the DNA TGTGCCAGCAGTGCCCTTCCTAATGAAAAACTGTTTTTT. This gives the protein CASSALPNEKLFF.